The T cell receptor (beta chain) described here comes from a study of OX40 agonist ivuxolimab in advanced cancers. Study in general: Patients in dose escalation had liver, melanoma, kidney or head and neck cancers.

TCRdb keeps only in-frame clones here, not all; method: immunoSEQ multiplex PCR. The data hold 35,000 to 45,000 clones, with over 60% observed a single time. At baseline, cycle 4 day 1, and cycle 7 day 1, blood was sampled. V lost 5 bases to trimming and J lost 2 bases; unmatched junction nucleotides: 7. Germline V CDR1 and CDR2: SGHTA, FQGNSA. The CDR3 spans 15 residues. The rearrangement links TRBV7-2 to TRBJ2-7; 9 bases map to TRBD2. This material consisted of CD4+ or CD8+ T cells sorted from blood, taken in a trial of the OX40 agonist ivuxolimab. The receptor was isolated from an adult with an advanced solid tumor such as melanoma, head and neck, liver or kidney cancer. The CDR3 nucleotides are TGTGCCAGCAGCAGAAACCCTAGCGGGGCCTACGAGCAGTACTTC. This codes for CASSRNPSGAYEQYF.